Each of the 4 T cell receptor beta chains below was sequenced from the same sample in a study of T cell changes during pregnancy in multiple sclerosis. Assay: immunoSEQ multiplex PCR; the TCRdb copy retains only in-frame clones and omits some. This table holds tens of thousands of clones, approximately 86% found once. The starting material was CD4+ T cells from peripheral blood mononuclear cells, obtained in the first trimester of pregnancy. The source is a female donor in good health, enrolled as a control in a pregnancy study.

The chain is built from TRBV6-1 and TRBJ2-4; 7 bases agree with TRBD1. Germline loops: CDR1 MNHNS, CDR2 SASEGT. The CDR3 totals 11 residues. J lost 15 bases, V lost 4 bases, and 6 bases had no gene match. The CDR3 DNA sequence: TGTGCCAGCAGTGTGACAGGGAGTCTGTACTTC. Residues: CASSVTGSLYF.

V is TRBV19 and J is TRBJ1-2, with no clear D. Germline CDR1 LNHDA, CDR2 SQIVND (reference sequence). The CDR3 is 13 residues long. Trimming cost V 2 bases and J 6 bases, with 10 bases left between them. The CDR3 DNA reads TGTGCCAGTAGTATAAAGACAAGTAATGGCTACACCTTC. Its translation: CASSIKTSNGYTF.

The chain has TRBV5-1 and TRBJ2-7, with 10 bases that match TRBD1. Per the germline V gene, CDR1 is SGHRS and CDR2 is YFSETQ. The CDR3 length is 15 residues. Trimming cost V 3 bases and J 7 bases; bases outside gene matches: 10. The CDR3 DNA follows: TGCGCCAGCAGCTATGGACAGGGGGAGACGGGGGAGCAGTACTTC. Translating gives CASSYGQGETGEQYF. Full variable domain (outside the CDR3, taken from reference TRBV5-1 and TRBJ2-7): KAGVTQTPRYLIKTRGQQVTLSCSPISGHRSVSWYQQTPGQGLQFLFEYFSETQRNKGNFPGRFSGRQFSNSRSEMNVSTLELGDSALYLCASSYGQGETGEQYFGPGTRLTVT.

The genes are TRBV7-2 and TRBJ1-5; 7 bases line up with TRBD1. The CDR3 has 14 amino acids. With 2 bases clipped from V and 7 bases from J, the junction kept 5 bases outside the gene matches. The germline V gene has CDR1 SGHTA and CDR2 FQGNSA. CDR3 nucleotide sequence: TGTGCCAGCAGCTTAAAGCCGACAGGGCAGCCCCAGCATTTT. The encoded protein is CASSLKPTGQPQHF.